This T cell receptor (beta chain) was obtained from a study of CXCR3-negative and CXCR3-positive naive CD8 T cells. Study results and caveats: Both naive subsets had comparably high diversity; memory CD8+ cells much lower. The study found that naive CXCR3-negative and CXCR3-positive cells shared TRBV-TRBJ usage, while memory cells differed. The majority of assays used fresh PBMCs, and CXCR3 expression partially decreased after cryopreservation.

Preparation of TRB cDNA libraries relied on 5' RACE carrying UMI labels. TCRdb re-called the 5' RACE reads and catalogs CDR3 proteins one per entry, DNA excluded. Its clone listing holds about 53,000 distinct CDR3 sequences. The CDR3 loop spans 13 amino acids. The V gene's germline CDR1 is MDHEN and CDR2 SYDVKM. Turning to this clonotype: Its antigen remains unknown.

CD45RO-CCR7+CD27+CD95- expression identified naive CD8+ T cells. The clonotype originates from a human donor in good health. Some clones in this sample may be carry-over from other donors' samples. What was sequenced was naive CXCR3- CD8+ T cells from blood. Subset meaning: CD45RO-CCR7+CD27+CD95- naive CD8+ T cells lacking CXCR3 (TNR3-). V gene TRBV28 combines with J gene TRBJ2-7; TCRdb picks TRBD1, but there is no DNA to check that call. CDR3 amino acids: CASSWGRVYEQYF.